The 28 T cell receptor beta chains in this list originate from one sample, sequenced in a study of technical replicates of blood from a handful of donors. Sequenced by immunoSEQ multiplex PCR; TCRdb stores in-frame clones only, minus some. The sample includes about 58,000 clones, around 96% of them seen just once. The material sequenced was PBMCs. The receptor source for this set is a human donor in good health. Some clones in this sample may be carry-over from other donors' samples.

The chain employs TRBV9 and TRBJ1-2; D is uncertain. Germline loops: CDR1 SGDLS, CDR2 YYNGEE. Trimming removed 0 bases from V and 7 bases from J, with 16 bases in between. CDR3 length: 15 amino acids. In nucleotides, the CDR3 is TGTGCCAGCAGCGTAGACAACGGACCCCGGGGTGGCTACACCTTC. Its translation: CASSVDNGPRGGYTF.

The rearrangement links TRBV19 to TRBJ2-7; 8 bases agree with TRBD2. After removal of 4 bases from V and 5 bases from J, the junction contained 10 bases not matched to a gene. The CDR3 spans 15 residues. The germline gives CDR1 LNHDA, CDR2 SQIVND (reference sequence). DNA of the CDR3: TGTGCCAGTAGTACTATTGCGAGCGGGAGCGACGAGCAGTACTTC. This gives the protein CASSTIASGSDEQYF.

This chain connects TRBV7-9 to TRBJ1-2, with 7 bases aligning to TRBD1. V was pared by 4 bases and J by 0 bases, with 5 bases of the junction left unmatched. Germline V gene lookup returns CDR1 SEHNR and CDR2 FQNEAQ (reference sequence). The CDR3 covers 15 residues. Here the CDR3 reads CASSSRDRANYGYTF. As DNA, the CDR3 is TGTGCCAGCAGCTCCCGGGACAGAGCTAACTATGGCTACACCTTC.

V and J are TRBV7-6 and TRBJ2-1; possibly TRBD2 for D (5 bases). The V gene's germline CDR1 is SGHVS and CDR2 FNYEAQ. The V gene lost 1 base and the J gene lost 2 bases, with 9 bases spanning the gap. There are 15 residues in the CDR3. CDR3 sequence reads: CASSLVATAYNEQFF. In DNA, the CDR3 is TGTGCCAGCAGCTTAGTAGCGACCGCCTACAATGAGCAGTTCTTC.

The rearrangement links TRBV15 to TRBJ1-4, with a weak D call TRBD1 (5 bases). Looked up from germline, CDR1 is LNHNV and CDR2 is YYDKDF (reference sequence). The CDR3 contains 16 residues. Trimming took 4 bases from V and 3 from J, leaving 15 bases between them. CDR3 loop: CATSMRKGRANEKLFF. The CDR3 coding sequence is TGTGCCACCAGCATGCGGAAGGGGAGGGCTAATGAAAAACTGTTTTTT.

The chain links TRBV4-1 to TRBJ1-2; D is unclear. V shed 2 bases and J shed 6 bases, with 13 bases lying between them. Germline V lookup: CDR1 MGHRA, CDR2 YSYEKL. This CDR3 has 14 residues. The CDR3 nucleotides are TGCGCCAGCAGCCAATCCGGGATCGTTAATGGCTACACCTTC. Translating it yields CASSQSGIVNGYTF.

V usage is TRBV7-2 and J usage is TRBJ2-7; D not resolved. This CDR3 comprises 15 residues. The germline V and J ends were trimmed by 1 base and 0 bases, with 10 bases remaining between them. Germline CDR1 reads SGHTA; CDR2 reads FQGNSA. DNA for the CDR3: TGTGCCAGCAGCTTAGATAAAACAGCCTCCTACGAGCAGTACTTC. Amino acids: CASSLDKTASYEQYF.

V is TRBV5-1 and J is TRBJ2-3; TRBD2 matches 8 bases. The CDR3 covers 15 residues. Per the germline V gene, CDR1 is SGHRS and CDR2 is YFSETQ. V shed 4 bases and J 2 bases; nucleotides not matched to a gene: 6. CDR3: CASSELAAYTDTQYF. The CDR3 DNA follows: TGCGCCAGCAGCGAACTAGCGGCTTACACAGATACGCAGTATTTT. Complete variable domain (other parts from reference TRBV5-1 and TRBJ2-3): KAGVTQTPRYLIKTRGQQVTLSCSPISGHRSVSWYQQTPGQGLQFLFEYFSETQRNKGNFPGRFSGRQFSNSRSEMNVSTLELGDSALYLCASSELAAYTDTQYFGPGTRLTVL.

This CDR3 is CATSRTTLKGLAGGPGEQYF. The CDR3 DNA reads TGTGCCACCAGCAGAACCACTCTCAAGGGACTAGCGGGAGGGCCTGGTGAGCAGTACTTC. The J gene is TRBJ2-7, the V gene TRBV15; 16 nucleotides align to TRBD2. Germline V gene data show CDR1 as LNHNV and CDR2 as YYDKDF (reference sequence). Trimming removed 2 bases from V and 7 bases from J; junction bases left unmatched: 17. The CDR3 runs 20 residues. The variable domain in full, with the rest retrieved from reference TRBV15 and TRBJ2-7, is DAMVIQNPRYQVTQFGKPVTLSCSQTLNHNVMYWYQQKSSQAPKLLFHYYDKDFNNEADTPDNFQSRRPNTSFCFLDIRSPGLGDTAMYLCATSRTTLKGLAGGPGEQYFGPGTRLTVT.

The chain combines TRBV10-2 with TRBJ2-3, with D possibly TRBD1 on 6 matching bases. CDR3 length equals 14 residues. Trimming removed 6 bases from V and 0 bases from J, with 10 bases in between. Germline CDR1 WSHSY, CDR2 SAAADI. Here the CDR3 DNA reads TGCGCCAGCAGGAGGACAGTCAGCACAGATACGCAGTATTTT. Translated, it gives CASRRTVSTDTQYF.

V is TRBV5-4 and J is TRBJ1-2; D ambiguous. Trimming left V 4 bases short and J 4 bases short, with 11 bases between. This CDR3 is built from 13 residues. Germline V gene sequence: CDR1 SGHNT, CDR2 YYREEE (reference sequence). The CDR3: CASSLNRGYGYTF. CDR3 coding DNA: TGTGCCAGCAGCCTAAACCGGGGCTATGGCTACACCTTC.

V and J are TRBV7-2 and TRBJ2-7, with TRBD2 identical over 7 bases. With V trimmed by 1 base and J by 0 bases, 3 bases remained unmatched. The CDR3 length is 15 residues. The V gene's germline CDR1 is SGHTA and CDR2 FQGNSA. The CDR3: CASSLVGGSSYEQYF. The CDR3 coding sequence is TGTGCCAGCAGCTTAGTCGGGGGGAGCTCCTACGAGCAGTACTTC. The entire variable domain, with the rest obtained from reference TRBV7-2 and TRBJ2-7, is as follows: GAGVSQSPSNKVTEKGKDVELRCDPISGHTALYWYRQSLGQGLEFLIYFQGNSAPDKSGLPSDRFSAERTGGSVSTLTIQRTQQEDSAVYLCASSLVGGSSYEQYFGPGTRLTVT.

V usage is TRBV11-2 and J usage is TRBJ2-7, with 9 nucleotides matching TRBD2. Germline V gene sequence: CDR1 SGHAT, CDR2 FQNNGV. Trimming at V came to 2 bases and at J to 5 bases, leaving 16 bases not matched to a gene. This CDR3 is built from 18 residues. The CDR3 DNA sequence: TGTGCCAGCAGCTTACCACCGGTGGGGGGCGGGAGGGTCGACGAGCAGTACTTC. It yields the protein CASSLPPVGGGRVDEQYF. Full variable domain (missing parts from reference TRBV11-2 and TRBJ2-7): EAGVAQSPRYKIIEKRQSVAFWCNPISGHATLYWYQQILGQGPKLLIQFQNNGVVDDSQLPKDRFSAERLKGVDSTLKIQPAKLEDSAVYLCASSLPPVGGGRVDEQYFGPGTRLTVT.

The chain employs TRBV7-6 and TRBJ1-1; tentative D call: TRBD1 (6 bases). The V end lost 5 bases, the J end lost 0 bases, and 10 bases lay between the germline ends. The CDR3 extends over 14 amino acids. In germline, CDR1 is SGHVS, CDR2 FNYEAQ. The CDR3 region has the DNA TGTGCCAGCAGCCCGGACAGAGTGAACACTGAAGCTTTCTTT. This sequence encodes CASSPDRVNTEAFF.

This clone was seen a handful of times. CDR3 DNA: TGTGCCAGCAGCCCCTCGCCGACCCTAGCCGATACGCAGTATTTT. Translated, it gives CASSPSPTLADTQYF. This chain links TRBV6-5 with TRBJ2-3; D perhaps matches TRBD2 (5 bases). Looked up from germline, CDR1 is MNHEY and CDR2 is SVGAGI. The CDR3 consists of 15 residues. V lost 6 bases to trimming and J lost 6 bases, with 19 bases between them.

The CDR3: CASTKTPGQGLEAFF. The CDR3 DNA sequence: TGTGCCAGCACTAAGACCCCGGGACAGGGCCTTGAAGCTTTCTTT. The rearrangement uses TRBV2 and TRBJ1-1, with 9 bases fitting TRBD1. The CDR3 totals 15 residues. Germline V lookup: CDR1 SNHLY, CDR2 FYNNEI. Trimming took 7 bases from V and 7 from J; bases not matched to a gene: 13.

For the CDR3, the DNA is TGTGCCAGCAGCTCGCAACAGGGATACGAGCAGTACTTC. Its translation: CASSSQQGYEQYF. The J gene is TRBJ2-7, the V gene TRBV11-1; a weak D match, TRBD1 (6 bases). Between the trimmed V and J ends, which lost 4 bases and 4 bases, there was a span of 11 bases. The V gene's germline CDR1 is SGHAT and CDR2 FQDESV (reference sequence). The CDR3 is made up of 13 amino acids.

The gene calls are TRBV4-2 and TRBJ2-3; D is uncertain. V dropped 6 bases and J dropped 4 bases, with 11 bases sitting between them. Germline CDR1 reads LGHNA; CDR2 reads YNFKEQ. This CDR3 region has 13 residues. The chain's CDR3 is CASSQRSSDTQYF. In DNA, the CDR3 is TGTGCCAGCAGTCAAAGGAGCTCAGATACGCAGTATTTT.

The V call is TRBV30, the J call TRBJ2-7; 7 positions agree with TRBD1. Unmatched junction bases numbered 9, after V lost 4 bases and J lost 0 bases. Germline V gene lookup returns CDR1 GTSNPN and CDR2 SVGIG (reference sequence). The CDR3 length is 15 residues. As DNA, the CDR3 is TGTGCCTGGACCGAAGGGACAGTTAGCTCCTACGAGCAGTACTTC. It codes for CAWTEGTVSSYEQYF.

The gene calls are TRBV6-6 and TRBJ2-1; 10 bases line up with TRBD1. CDR3 length: 14 residues. J lost 9 bases, V lost 2 bases, and 4 bases had no gene match. Germline values: CDR1 MNHNY, CDR2 SVGAGI (reference sequence). CDR3 DNA sequence: TGTGCCAGCAGTTACGGGACAGGGGTGGGTGAGCAGTTCTTC. Translation: CASSYGTGVGEQFF.

The V call is TRBV7-9, the J call TRBJ2-6; 8 bases match TRBD1. In germline, CDR1 is SEHNR, CDR2 FQNEAQ (reference sequence). V dropped 4 bases and J dropped 4; count of bases not matched to a gene: 3. The CDR3 spans 15 residues. CDR3 residues: CASSSGGSGANVLTF. CDR3 DNA: TGTGCCAGCAGCTCAGGGGGCTCCGGGGCCAACGTCCTGACTTTC.

V gene TRBV7-9 combines with J gene TRBJ2-1; 7 bases map to TRBD1. Germline CDR1 and CDR2: SEHNR and FQNEAQ (reference sequence). The CDR3 has 14 residues. With 6 bases clipped from V and 6 bases from J, the junction kept 8 bases outside the gene matches. The CDR3 DNA follows: TGTGCCAGCAGTTTACAGGGGCCAAGCAATGAGCAGTTCTTC. Protein: CASSLQGPSNEQFF.

This clone occurred once. This chain links TRBV11-2 with TRBJ2-4; possibly TRBD1 for D (6 bases). The V gene's germline CDR1 is SGHAT and CDR2 FQNNGV. This CDR3 has 15 residues. Trimming took 6 bases from V and 4 from J, leaving 16 bases between them. The CDR3 DNA is TGTGCCAGCAGTTACTACAGGGACGGGAAAAACATTCAGTACTTC. This sequence encodes CASSYYRDGKNIQYF.

V and J are TRBV21-1 and TRBJ1-2. TRBV21-1 constitutes a pseudogene. This CDR3 is built from 15 residues. In DNA form, the CDR3 reads TGTGCCAGCAGCGCCCGGGAGAGGACTAACTATGGCTACACCTTC. The encoded protein is CASSARERTNYGYTF.

This CDR3 reads CAWSKKQGAAQYF. Here the CDR3 DNA reads TGTGCCTGGAGTAAAAAACAGGGGGCGGCCCAGTACTTC. The chain carries TRBV30 and TRBJ2-5, with 9 bases fitting TRBD1. The CDR3 runs to 13 residues. V lost 2 bases, J lost 9 bases, and 7 bases stayed unmatched. CDR1 is GTSNPN, CDR2 SVGIG, per germline (reference sequence).

The rearrangement uses TRBV6-6 and TRBJ2-4, with 8 positions matching TRBD2. Germline loops: CDR1 MNHNY, CDR2 SVGAGI (reference sequence). With 8 bases clipped from V and 7 bases from J, the junction kept 7 bases outside the gene matches. The CDR3 sequence is 13 residues long. CDR3 coding DNA: TGTGCCAGCTACCCCGGGGGGGAGAACATTCAGTACTTC. Protein product: CASYPGGENIQYF.

The genes are TRBV28 and TRBJ1-5; 7 bases map to TRBD1. Germline V lookup: CDR1 MDHEN, CDR2 SYDVKM. The CDR3 is made up of 14 amino acids. J was trimmed by 6 bases and V by 6 bases; bases with no gene match: 8. CDR3 loop: CASRSGQGVQPQHF. The CDR3 DNA sequence: TGTGCCAGCAGATCGGGGCAGGGGGTTCAGCCCCAGCATTTT.

This sequence joins TRBV5-6 and TRBJ1-2, with TRBD1 as a possible D gene (6 bases). CDR3 length: 16 residues. In germline, CDR1 is SGHDT, CDR2 YYEEEE. V was cut by 2 bases and J by 3 bases, with 17 bases left in between. DNA for the CDR3: TGTGCCAGCAGCTTCGGCTCGGGGGGCGCGGACTATGGCTACACCTTC. This codes for CASSFGSGGADYGYTF.